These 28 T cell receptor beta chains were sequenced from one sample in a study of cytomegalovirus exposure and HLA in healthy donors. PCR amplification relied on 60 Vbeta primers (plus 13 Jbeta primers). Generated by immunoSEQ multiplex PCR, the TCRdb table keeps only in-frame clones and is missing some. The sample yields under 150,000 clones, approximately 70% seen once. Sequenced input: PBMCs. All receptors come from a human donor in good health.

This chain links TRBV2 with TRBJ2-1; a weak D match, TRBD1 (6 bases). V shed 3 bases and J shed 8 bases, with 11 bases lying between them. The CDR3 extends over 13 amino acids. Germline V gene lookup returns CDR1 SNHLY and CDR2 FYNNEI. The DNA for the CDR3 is TGTGCCAGCAGTGAGAGACAGGAGGATGAGCAGTTCTTC. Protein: CASSERQEDEQFF.

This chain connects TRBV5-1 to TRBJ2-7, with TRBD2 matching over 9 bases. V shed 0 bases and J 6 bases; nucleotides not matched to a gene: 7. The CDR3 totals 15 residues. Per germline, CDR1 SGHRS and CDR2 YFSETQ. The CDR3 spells CASSLAIRGRGEQYF. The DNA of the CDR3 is TGCGCCAGCAGCTTGGCCATTCGCGGGAGGGGCGAGCAGTACTTC.

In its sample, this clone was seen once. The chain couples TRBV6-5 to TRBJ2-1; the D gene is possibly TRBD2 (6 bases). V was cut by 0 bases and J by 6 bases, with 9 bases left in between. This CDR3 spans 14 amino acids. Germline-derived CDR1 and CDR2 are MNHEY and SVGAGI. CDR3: CASSYSEGGNEQFF. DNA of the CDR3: TGTGCCAGCAGTTACTCGGAGGGCGGCAATGAGCAGTTCTTC.

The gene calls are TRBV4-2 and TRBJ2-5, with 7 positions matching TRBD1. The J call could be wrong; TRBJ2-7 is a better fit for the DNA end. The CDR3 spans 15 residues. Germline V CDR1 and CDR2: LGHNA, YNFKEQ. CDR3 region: CASSHTGDRTYEQYF. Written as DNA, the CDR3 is TGTGCCAGCAGCCATACCGGGGACAGAACCTACGAGCAGTACTTC.

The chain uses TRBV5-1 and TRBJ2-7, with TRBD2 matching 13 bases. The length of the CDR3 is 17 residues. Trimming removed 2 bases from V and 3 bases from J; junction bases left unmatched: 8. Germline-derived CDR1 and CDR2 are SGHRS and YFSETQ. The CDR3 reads CASSFGLAGERDYEQYF. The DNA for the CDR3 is TGCGCCAGCAGCTTCGGACTAGCGGGAGAGAGAGACTACGAGCAGTACTTC.

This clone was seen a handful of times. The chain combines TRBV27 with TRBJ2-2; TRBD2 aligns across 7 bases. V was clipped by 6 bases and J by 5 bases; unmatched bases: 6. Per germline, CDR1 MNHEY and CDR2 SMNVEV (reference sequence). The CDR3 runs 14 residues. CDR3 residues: CASSERGRTGELFF. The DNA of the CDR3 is TGTGCCAGCAGCGAGCGGGGTAGGACCGGGGAGCTGTTTTTT.

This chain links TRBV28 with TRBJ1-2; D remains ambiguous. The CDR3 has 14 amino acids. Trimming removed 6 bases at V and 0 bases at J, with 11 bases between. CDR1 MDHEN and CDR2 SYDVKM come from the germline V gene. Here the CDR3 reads CASSLTRANYGYTF. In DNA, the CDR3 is TGTGCCAGCAGCCTTACTCGGGCTAACTATGGCTACACCTTC.

CDR3 DNA: TGTGCCAGTAGTATCCCGCTAGCGGGCTTAAAAGATACGCAGTATTTT. Residues: CASSIPLAGLKDTQYF. The chain carries TRBV19 and TRBJ2-3; TRBD2 matches 8 bases. Germline V gene data show CDR1 as LNHDA and CDR2 as SQIVND (reference sequence). V dropped 3 bases and J dropped 5; count of bases not matched to a gene: 10. The CDR3 is 16 amino acids.

The DNA of the CDR3 is TGTGCCAGCAGCGCGGGACAGGTGAACACTGAAGCTTTCTTT. Protein: CASSAGQVNTEAFF. This chain joins TRBV9 and TRBJ1-1; 8 bases match TRBD1. The V segment lost 3 bases and the J segment 0 bases; nucleotides outside the gene matches: 1. This CDR3 is 14 amino acids long. Germline-derived CDR1 and CDR2 are SGDLS and YYNGEE.

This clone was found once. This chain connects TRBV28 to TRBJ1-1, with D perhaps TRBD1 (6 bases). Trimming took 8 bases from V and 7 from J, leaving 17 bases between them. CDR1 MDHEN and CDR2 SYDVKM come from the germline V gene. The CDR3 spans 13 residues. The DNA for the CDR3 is TGTGCCAGCCGCTCCCCGGGGGGGCGTGAAGCTTTCTTT. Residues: CASRSPGGREAFF.

This chain's CDR3 is CASSLAPPGAFQPQHF. CDR3 nucleotide sequence: TGTGCCAGCAGCTTAGCGCCCCCAGGGGCTTTTCAGCCCCAGCATTTT. The J gene is TRBJ1-5, the V gene TRBV7-8; maybe TRBD1 (6 bases). The V end lost 0 bases, the J end lost 6 bases, and 15 bases lay between the germline ends. Germline lookup yields CDR1 SGHVS and CDR2 FQNEAQ. The CDR3 runs to 16 residues.

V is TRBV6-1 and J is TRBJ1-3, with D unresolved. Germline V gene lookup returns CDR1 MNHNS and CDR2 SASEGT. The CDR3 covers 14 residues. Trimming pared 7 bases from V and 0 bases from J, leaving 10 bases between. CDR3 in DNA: TGTGCCAGCACTATCAGGAACTCTGGAAACACCATATATTTT. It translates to CASTIRNSGNTIYF.

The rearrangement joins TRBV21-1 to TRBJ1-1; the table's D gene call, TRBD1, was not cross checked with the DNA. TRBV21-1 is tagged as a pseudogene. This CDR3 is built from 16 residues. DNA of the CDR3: TGTGCCACCCGATCGGGCGACAGGGGTCGGGACACTGAAGCTTTCTTT. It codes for CATRSGDRGRDTEAFF.

The CDR3 DNA follows: TGTGCCACCAGCACCCTGGGGGGGGCTCATGGCTACACCTTC. Translating it yields CATSTLGGAHGYTF. The V call is TRBV15, the J call TRBJ1-2; tentative D call: TRBD1 (6 bases). V was clipped by 4 bases and J by 6 bases, with 15 bases between them. The germline V gene has CDR1 LNHNV and CDR2 YYDKDF (reference sequence). The CDR3 length is 14 residues.

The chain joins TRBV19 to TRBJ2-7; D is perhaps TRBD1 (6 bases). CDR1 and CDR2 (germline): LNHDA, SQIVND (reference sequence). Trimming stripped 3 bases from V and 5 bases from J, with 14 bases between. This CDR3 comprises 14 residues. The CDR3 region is CASSIYGQSHEQYF. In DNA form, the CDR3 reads TGTGCCAGTAGTATTTACGGACAGTCCCACGAGCAGTACTTC. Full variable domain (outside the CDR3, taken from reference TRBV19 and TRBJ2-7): DGGITQSPKYLFRKEGQNVTLSCEQNLNHDAMYWYRQDPGQGLRLIYYSQIVNDFQKGDIAEGYSVSREKKESFPLTVTSAQKNPTAFYLCASSIYGQSHEQYFGPGTRLTVT.

The CDR3 nucleotides read TGTGCCAGCAGTGAAGCGCTTTTGTCAGGGGGGAACTATGGCTACACCTTC. It specifies CASSEALLSGGNYGYTF. The V gene is TRBV6-1, the J gene TRBJ1-2; TRBD1 agrees at 7 bases. Germline V lookup: CDR1 MNHNS, CDR2 SASEGT. The CDR3 spans 17 residues. The V and J ends lost 0 bases and 2 bases, in that order; junction bases with no gene match: 9.

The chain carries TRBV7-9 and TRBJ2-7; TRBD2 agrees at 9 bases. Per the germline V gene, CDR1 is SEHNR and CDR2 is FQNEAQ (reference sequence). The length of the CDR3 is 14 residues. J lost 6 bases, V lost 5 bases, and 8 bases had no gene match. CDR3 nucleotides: TGTGCCAGCAGCGACGGACTAGCGTCGGGCGAGCAGTACTTC. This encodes CASSDGLASGEQYF.

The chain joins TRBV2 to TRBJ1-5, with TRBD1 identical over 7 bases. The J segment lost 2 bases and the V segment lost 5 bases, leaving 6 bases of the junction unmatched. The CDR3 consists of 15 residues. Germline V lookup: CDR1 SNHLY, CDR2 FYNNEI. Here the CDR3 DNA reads TGTGCCAGCAGTCCCGTAACAGGGGGCAATCAGCCCCAGCATTTT. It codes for CASSPVTGGNQPQHF.

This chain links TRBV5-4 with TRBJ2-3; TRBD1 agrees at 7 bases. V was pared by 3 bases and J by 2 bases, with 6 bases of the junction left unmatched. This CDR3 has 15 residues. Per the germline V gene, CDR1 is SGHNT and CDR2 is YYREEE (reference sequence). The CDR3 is CASSYRDSYTDTQYF. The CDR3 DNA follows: TGTGCCAGCAGCTACCGGGACAGTTACACAGATACGCAGTATTTT.

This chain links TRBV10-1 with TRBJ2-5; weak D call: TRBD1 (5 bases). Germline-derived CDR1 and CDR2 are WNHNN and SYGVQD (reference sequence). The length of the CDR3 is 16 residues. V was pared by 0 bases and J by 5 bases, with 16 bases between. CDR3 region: CASSESNRILRETQYF. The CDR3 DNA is TGCGCCAGCAGTGAGTCTAACAGGATCCTACGGGAGACCCAGTACTTC.

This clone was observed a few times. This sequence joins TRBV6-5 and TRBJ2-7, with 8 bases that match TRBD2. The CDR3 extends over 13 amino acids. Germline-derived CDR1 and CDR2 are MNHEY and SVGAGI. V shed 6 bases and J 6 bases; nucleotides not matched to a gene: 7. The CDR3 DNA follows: TGTGCCAGCAGGGAACCGGGGACTAGCGAGCAGTACTTC. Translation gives CASREPGTSEQYF.

CDR3 nucleotide sequence: TGTGCCAGCAGCCAGTCCCAGGGGAGACAGGAGACCCAGTACTTC. Its translation: CASSQSQGRQETQYF. The V call is TRBV5-4, the J call TRBJ2-5; D is perhaps TRBD1 (6 bases). V lost 4 bases to trimming and J lost 5 bases, with 18 bases between them. This CDR3 has 15 residues. The V gene's germline CDR1 is SGHNT and CDR2 YYREEE (reference sequence).

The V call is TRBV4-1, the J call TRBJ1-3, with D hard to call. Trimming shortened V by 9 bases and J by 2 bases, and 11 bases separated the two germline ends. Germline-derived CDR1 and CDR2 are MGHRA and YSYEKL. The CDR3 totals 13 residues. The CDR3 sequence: CASTTGTGNTIYF. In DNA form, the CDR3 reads TGCGCCAGTACGACGGGGACTGGAAACACCATATATTTT.

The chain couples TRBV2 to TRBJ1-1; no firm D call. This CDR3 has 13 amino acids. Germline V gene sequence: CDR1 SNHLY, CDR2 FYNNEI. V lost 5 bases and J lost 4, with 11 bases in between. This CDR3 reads CASSSRETTEAFF. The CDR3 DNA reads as TGTGCCAGCAGTTCGAGGGAGACCACTGAAGCTTTCTTT.

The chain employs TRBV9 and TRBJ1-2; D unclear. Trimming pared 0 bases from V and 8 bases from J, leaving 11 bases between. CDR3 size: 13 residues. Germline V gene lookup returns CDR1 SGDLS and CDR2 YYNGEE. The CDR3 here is CASSVGGPGGYTF. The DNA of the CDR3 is TGTGCCAGCAGCGTAGGAGGCCCGGGGGGCTACACCTTC.

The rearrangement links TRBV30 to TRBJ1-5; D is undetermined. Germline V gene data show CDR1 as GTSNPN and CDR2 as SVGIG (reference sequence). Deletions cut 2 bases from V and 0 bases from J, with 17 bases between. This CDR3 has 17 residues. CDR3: CAWSQTRGVLSNQPQHF. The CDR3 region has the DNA TGTGCCTGGAGTCAGACACGGGGAGTTCTTAGCAATCAGCCCCAGCATTTT.

CDR3 bases: TGTGCCAGCAGCCGGTTGGTCAAAGTGGGGAGGGAGGATGAGCAGTTCTTC. The encoded protein is CASSRLVKVGREDEQFF. The V call is TRBV5-6, the J call TRBJ2-1, with 7 bases aligning to TRBD2. The length of the CDR3 is 17 residues. In germline, CDR1 is SGHDT, CDR2 YYEEEE. The ends lost 4 bases at V and 8 bases at J; junction bases unmatched: 18. Filled out from reference TRBV5-6 and TRBJ2-1, the complete variable domain reads DAGVTQSPTHLIKTRGQQVTLRCSPKSGHDTVSWYQQALGQGPQFIFQYYEEEERQRGNFPDRFSGHQFPNYSSELNVNALLLGDSALYLCASSRLVKVGREDEQFFGPGTRLTVL.

The CDR3 loop is CTSSRPQGGGYTF. Here the CDR3 DNA reads TGCACCAGCAGCCGGCCGCAGGGAGGCGGCTACACCTTC. The chain carries TRBV1 and TRBJ1-2. TRBV1 is a known pseudogene. The CDR3 extends over 13 amino acids.